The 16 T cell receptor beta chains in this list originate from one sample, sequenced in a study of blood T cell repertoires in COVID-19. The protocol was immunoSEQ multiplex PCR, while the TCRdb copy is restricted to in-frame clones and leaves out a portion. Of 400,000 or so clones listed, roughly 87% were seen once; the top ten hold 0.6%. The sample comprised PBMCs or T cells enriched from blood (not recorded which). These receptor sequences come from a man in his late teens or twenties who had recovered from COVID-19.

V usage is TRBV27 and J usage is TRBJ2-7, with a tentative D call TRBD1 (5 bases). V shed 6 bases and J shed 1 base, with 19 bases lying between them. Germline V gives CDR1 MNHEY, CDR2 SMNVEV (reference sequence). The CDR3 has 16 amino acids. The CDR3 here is CASSHKKTGDSYEQYF. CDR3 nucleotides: TGTGCCAGCAGCCATAAAAAAACAGGCGATTCCTACGAGCAGTACTTC.

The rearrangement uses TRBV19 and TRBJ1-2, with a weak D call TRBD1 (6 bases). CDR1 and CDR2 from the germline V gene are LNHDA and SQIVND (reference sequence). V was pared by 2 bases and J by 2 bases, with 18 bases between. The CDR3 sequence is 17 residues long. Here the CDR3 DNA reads TGTGCCAGTAGTATAACCTCCGGGCAGGGGCAGAACTATGGCTACACCTTC. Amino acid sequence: CASSITSGQGQNYGYTF. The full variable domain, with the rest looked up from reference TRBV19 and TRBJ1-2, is DGGITQSPKYLFRKEGQNVTLSCEQNLNHDAMYWYRQDPGQGLRLIYYSQIVNDFQKGDIAEGYSVSREKKESFPLTVTSAQKNPTAFYLCASSITSGQGQNYGYTFGSGTRLTVV.

CDR3 loop: CASATGINEKLFF. CDR3 nucleotides: TGTGCCAGCGCTACAGGGATTAATGAAAAACTGTTTTTT. J is TRBJ1-4 and V is TRBV7-9, with D tentatively TRBD1 (6 bases). CDR1 and CDR2 (germline): SEHNR, FQNEAQ (reference sequence). The CDR3 loop spans 13 amino acids. Trimming took 8 bases from V and 4 from J, leaving 11 bases between them. The complete variable domain, with remaining parts taken from reference TRBV7-9 and TRBJ1-4, reads DTGVSQNPRHKITKRGQNVTFRCDPISEHNRLYWYRQTLGQGPEFLTYFQNEAQLEKSRLLSDRFSAERPKGSFSTLEIQRTEQGDSAMYLCASATGINEKLFFGSGTQLSVL.

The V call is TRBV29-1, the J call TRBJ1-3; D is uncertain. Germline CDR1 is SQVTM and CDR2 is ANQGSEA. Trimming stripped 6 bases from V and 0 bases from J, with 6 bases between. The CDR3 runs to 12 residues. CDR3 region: CSVEDSGNTIYF. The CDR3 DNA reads TGCAGCGTCGAGGACTCTGGAAACACCATATATTTT. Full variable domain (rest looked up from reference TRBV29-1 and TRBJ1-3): SAVISQKPSRDICQRGTSLTIQCQVDSQVTMMFWYRQQPGQSLTLIATANQGSEATYESGFVIDKFPISRPNLTFSTLTVSNMSPEDSSIYLCSVEDSGNTIYFGEGSWLTVV.

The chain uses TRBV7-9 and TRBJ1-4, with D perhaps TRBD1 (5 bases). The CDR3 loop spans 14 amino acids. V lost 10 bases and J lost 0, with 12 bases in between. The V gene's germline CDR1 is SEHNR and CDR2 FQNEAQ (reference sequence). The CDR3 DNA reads TGTGCCACCCAAATACAGGCAACTAATGAAAAACTGTTTTTT. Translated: CATQIQATNEKLFF. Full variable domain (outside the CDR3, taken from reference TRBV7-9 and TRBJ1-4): DTGVSQNPRHKITKRGQNVTFRCDPISEHNRLYWYRQTLGQGPEFLTYFQNEAQLEKSRLLSDRFSAERPKGSFSTLEIQRTEQGDSAMYLCATQIQATNEKLFFGSGTQLSVL.

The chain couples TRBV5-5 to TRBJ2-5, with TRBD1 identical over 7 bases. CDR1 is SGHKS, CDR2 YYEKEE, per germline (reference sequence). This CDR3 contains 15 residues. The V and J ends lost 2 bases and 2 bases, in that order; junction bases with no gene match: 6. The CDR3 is CASSFETGDQETQYF. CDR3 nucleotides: TGTGCCAGCAGCTTCGAAACAGGGGATCAAGAGACCCAGTACTTC.

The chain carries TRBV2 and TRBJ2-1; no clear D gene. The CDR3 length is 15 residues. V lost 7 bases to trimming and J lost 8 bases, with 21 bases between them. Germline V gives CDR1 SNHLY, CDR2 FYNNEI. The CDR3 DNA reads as TGTGCCAGCATTTCCGGTTCCCGGAGTACCTATGAGCAGTTCTTC. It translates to CASISGSRSTYEQFF.

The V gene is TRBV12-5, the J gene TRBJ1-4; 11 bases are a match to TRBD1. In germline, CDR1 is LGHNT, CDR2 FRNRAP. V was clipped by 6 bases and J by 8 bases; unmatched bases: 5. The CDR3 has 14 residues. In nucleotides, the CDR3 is TGTGCTAGTGGCCGGGACAGGGGGAGGGAAAAACTGTTTTTT. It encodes CASGRDRGREKLFF. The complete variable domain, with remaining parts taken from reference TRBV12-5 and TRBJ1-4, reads DARVTQTPRHKVTEMGQEVTMRCQPILGHNTVFWYRQTMMQGLELLAYFRNRAPLDDSGMPKDRFSAEMPDATLATLKIQPSEPRDSAVYFCASGRDRGREKLFFGSGTQLSVL.

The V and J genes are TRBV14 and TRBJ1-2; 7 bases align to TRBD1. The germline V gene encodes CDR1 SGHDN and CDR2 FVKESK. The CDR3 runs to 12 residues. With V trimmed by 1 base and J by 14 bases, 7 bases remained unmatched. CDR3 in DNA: TGTGCCAGCAGCCAAGTTGACAGGGCGGTAACCTTC. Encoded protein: CASSQVDRAVTF.

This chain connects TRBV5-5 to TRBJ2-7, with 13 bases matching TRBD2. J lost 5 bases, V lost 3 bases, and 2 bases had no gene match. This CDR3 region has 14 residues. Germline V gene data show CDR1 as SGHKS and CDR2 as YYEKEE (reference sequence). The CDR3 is CASSYGLAGDEQYF. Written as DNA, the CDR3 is TGTGCCAGCAGCTATGGACTAGCGGGAGACGAGCAGTACTTC. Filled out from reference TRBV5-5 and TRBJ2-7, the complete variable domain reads DAGVTQSPTHLIKTRGQQVTLRCSPISGHKSVSWYQQVLGQGPQFIFQYYEKEERGRGNFPDRFSARQFPNYSSELNVNALLLGDSALYLCASSYGLAGDEQYFGPGTRLTVT.

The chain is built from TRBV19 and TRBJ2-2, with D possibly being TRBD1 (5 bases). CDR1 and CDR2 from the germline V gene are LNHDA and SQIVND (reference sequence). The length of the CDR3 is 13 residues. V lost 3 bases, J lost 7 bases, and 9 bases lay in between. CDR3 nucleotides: TGTGCCAGTAGTATTCAGGGATTCGGGGAGCTGTTTTTT. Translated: CASSIQGFGELFF.

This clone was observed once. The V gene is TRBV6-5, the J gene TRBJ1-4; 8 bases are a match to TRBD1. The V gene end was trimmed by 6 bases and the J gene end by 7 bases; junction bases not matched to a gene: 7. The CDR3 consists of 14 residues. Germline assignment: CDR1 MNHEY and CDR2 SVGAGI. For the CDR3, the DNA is TGTGCCAGCAGCCCACAGGGGGGGTTTGAAAAACTGTTTTTT. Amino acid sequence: CASSPQGGFEKLFF.

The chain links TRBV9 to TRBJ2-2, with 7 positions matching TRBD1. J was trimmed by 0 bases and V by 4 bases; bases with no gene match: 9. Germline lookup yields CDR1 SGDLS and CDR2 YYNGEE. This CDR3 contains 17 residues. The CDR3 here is CASSRNKDRTNTGELFF. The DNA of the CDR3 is TGTGCCAGCAGCCGGAATAAGGACAGGACGAACACCGGGGAGCTGTTTTTT.

The CDR3 bases are TGTGCCAGCAGTGAGGGACTAGTCCCCTACGAGCAGTACTTC. Amino acids: CASSEGLVPYEQYF. The rearrangement uses TRBV6-1 and TRBJ2-7; TRBD2 matches at 8 bases. The J segment lost 2 bases and the V segment lost 3 bases, leaving 3 bases of the junction unmatched. The CDR3 runs to 14 residues. The germline V gene has CDR1 MNHNS and CDR2 SASEGT.

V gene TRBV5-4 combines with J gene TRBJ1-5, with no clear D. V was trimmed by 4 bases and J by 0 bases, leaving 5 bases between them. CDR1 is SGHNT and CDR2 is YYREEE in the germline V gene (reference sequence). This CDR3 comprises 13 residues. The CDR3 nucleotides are TGTGCCAGCAGCCTAGATAGCAATCAGCCCCAGCATTTT. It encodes CASSLDSNQPQHF.

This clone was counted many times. This chain's CDR3 is CASSQDLFGSRYSGNTIYF. In DNA, the CDR3 is TGTGCCAGCAGCCAAGATCTGTTCGGGAGCCGATACTCTGGAAACACCATATATTTT. The V call is TRBV4-2, the J call TRBJ1-3; D gene unclear. Per the germline V gene, CDR1 is LGHNA and CDR2 is YNFKEQ. The CDR3 has 19 amino acids. V dropped 0 bases and J dropped 0 bases, with 18 bases sitting between them.